These T cell receptor beta chains were read from a single sample in a study of molecular identifiers for immune sequencing clone quantification. TCRdb re-derived calls from the PCR reads in MiXCR, one entry per CDR3 protein. The repertoire holds under 350,000 distinct CDR3 sequences, with about a quarter as singletons. The sample consisted of naive CD8+ T cells from blood, with Jurkat cell RNA spiked in. The receptors were gathered from a human donor in good health. Some libraries in this study had Jurkat cell RNA spiked in. CDR3s include the opening cysteine and the closing phenylalanine or tryptophan. A D gene is named only where the DNA matches it firmly. The size field is filled for only some rows; it gives once, few, many or a size class.

>TRBJ1-4|TRBV11-2|NA|few
TGTGCCAGCAGCTCCCCATTCTTCCCTAATGAAAAACTGTTTTTT
CASSSPFFPNEKLFF
>TRBJ2-7|TRBV7-9|NA|NA
TGTGCCAGCAGCTTAGCTGGGGAAGAGCAGTACTTC
CASSLAGEEQYF
>TRBJ2-5|TRBV9|NA|NA
TGTGCCAGCAGCCCACAGGTCCTGGGGGGCCAAGAGACCCAGTACTTC
CASSPQVLGGQETQYF
>TRBJ2-7|TRBV4-3|NA|many
TGCGCCAGCAGCCAAGAACGGACTCTGCCTCCCTACGAGCAGTACTTC
CASSQERTLPPYEQYF
>TRBJ1-1|TRBV6-2/TRBV6-3|NA|NA
TGTGCCAGCACCGCCGGGAGGGAGTCTTTGAACACTGAAGCTTTCTTT
CASTAGRESLNTEAFF
>TRBJ1-5|TRBV19|NA|many
TGTGCCAGTAGTCCCGGCACTAATCAGCCCCAGCATTTT
CASSPGTNQPQHF
>TRBJ2-7|TRBV27|NA|NA
TGTGCCAGCAGCTGGGGAATCCCCAACTACGAGCAGTACTTC
CASSWGIPNYEQYF
>TRBJ1-2|TRBV14|NA|few
TGTGCCAGCAGCTCCTACATGGGTGACTATGGCTACACCTTC
CASSSYMGDYGYTF
>TRBJ2-5|TRBV12-3/TRBV12-4|NA|few
TGTGCCAGCAGTTTAGCCGGGACCCAGTGCTTC
CASSLAGTQCF
>TRBJ2-6|TRBV7-3|NA|many
TGTGCCAGCAGCTTAGGGCCCGCTCTGGATGGGGCCAACGTCCTGACTTTC
CASSLGPALDGANVLTF
>TRBJ2-2|TRBV7-2|TRBD2|few
TGTGCCAGCAGCTTGCTGACTAGCGGGAGGACCGGGGAGCTGTTTTTT
CASSLLTSGRTGELFF
>TRBJ1-1|TRBV19|TRBD1|few
TGTGCCAGTAGTAAATCCGGACAGGGGAACACTGAAGCTTTCTTT
CASSKSGQGNTEAFF
>TRBJ2-7|TRBV28|TRBD1|few
TGTGCCAGCAGGGGGACAGGGGACTACTACGAGCAGTACTTC
CASRGTGDYYEQYF
>TRBJ2-7|TRBV19|NA|NA
TGTGCCAGTACTGGAGGGGTCTCCAAGCAGTACTTC
CASTGGVSKQYF
>TRBJ2-7|TRBV20-1|NA|few
TGCAGTGCTATGGAGGACTACGAGCAGTACTTC
CSAMEDYEQYF
>TRBJ1-5|TRBV5-1|NA|many
TGCGCCAGCAGCTTTAGTTTTTATAAGGGTTTAGATCAGCCCCAGCATTTT
CASSFSFYKGLDQPQHF
>TRBJ1-1|TRBV5-1|NA|NA
TGCGCCAGCAGCCCATTCGACATTGACACTGAAGCTTTCTTT
CASSPFDIDTEAFF
>TRBJ1-5|TRBV20-1|NA|many
TGCAGTGCTAGGTATAGCAATCAGCCCCAGCATTTT
CSARYSNQPQHF
>TRBJ1-4|TRBV5-1|NA|few
TGCGCCAGCAGCTTGTCGCAGGGCGGAGAAAAACTGTTTTTT
CASSLSQGGEKLFF
>TRBJ1-1|TRBV11-2|TRBD1|few
TGTGCCAGCAGCTATCGGGGCCAGGGGGCGCAAACTGAAGCTTTCTTT
CASSYRGQGAQTEAFF
>TRBJ2-3|TRBV28|TRBD2|many
TGTGCCAGCAGTTTGTCGGCCCTACTAGCGGGGGACCTCACAGATACGCAGTATTTT
CASSLSALLAGDLTDTQYF
>TRBJ2-7|TRBV5-6|NA|many
TGTGCCAGCCGGCGCAGTCCCGGCGAGCAGTACTTC
CASRRSPGEQYF